The T cell receptor (beta chain) described here comes from a study of shared clonotypes between healthy human individuals (dated by TCRdb to the early 2020s). Study-wide context: The cohort included a few men and a couple of women between 18 and 49 years of age. For each donor, three plates each were used for CD4 naive and CD4 memory, two plates were used for CD8 naive, and one plate was used for CD8 memory. To estimate repertoire size and how much clonotypes are shared between individuals, the study performed deep sequencing of blood TCR repertoires from about five healthy adults. To increase sequencing depth and limit assay-specific biases, different laboratories used diverse techniques to prepare libraries and sequence TCR repertoires. Each donor's leukapheresis produced roughly between about 0.8 and 8.9 billion PBMCs.

What the work shows at the level of the full study, not this receptor alone: The small number of donors limited the genetic and exposure-history diversity represented. Naive subsets generally had larger estimated clonotype richness than memory subsets did. Pairwise subsampling led to the expectation that sequencing depth would affect the degree of clonotype sharing among donors. Only blood was sampled, and tissue TCR repertoires likely differ from those in blood. About 5% of naive CD4, 3.5% of naive CD8, 2.3% of memory CD4, and 0.4% of memory CD8 clonotypes were shared across a few donors. Compared with non-shared clonotypes, the clonotypes found in all four sorted-subset donors had higher generation probabilities. Incomplete sequencing was indicated by rarefaction of sorted-subset datasets, despite the large sequencing depth.

CD8 naive samples consisted of CD45RO-negative cells that were positively selected for CCR7, yielding a CD45RA+CCR7+ population without TemRA cells. Healthy HIV-negative adults with no recently reported acute infections or vaccinations were included as donors. Every donor was a Caucasian adult residing in Nashville, Tennessee, USA. After blood collection by leukapheresis, PBMCs were isolated using Ficoll-Histopaque density gradient centrifugation and then cryopreserved in the vapor phase of liquid nitrogen. Purity and quantity of every magnetically sorted T cell population were checked by analytical flow cytometry. From each sorted fraction, genomic DNA was isolated and quantified by UV absorbance on a Nanodrop 2000c. TCR CDR3 regions were amplified from genomic DNA by multiplex PCR using the deep immunoSEQ assay. Extracted genomic DNA from each cell subset was distributed evenly across all wells of several immunoSEQ 96-well plates, and each plate was treated as a replicate. For sorted subsets, around 200 ng genomic DNA, equal to 30,000 to 35,000 T cell genomes, was loaded into each replicate PCR. Purified libraries were measured with a Qubit 3.0 fluorometer, size-checked on a Bioanalyzer 2100, and measured again with the KAPA Library Quantification kit. Each immunoSEQ 96-well plate was sequenced on its own single-read 150-cycle Illumina NextSeq 550 flow cell. The study's processing was this. Because the immunoSEQ output included only junctional sequences and no quality scores, the filtering could not be the same as the filtering used for full-length reads. Sequences were annotated with PyIR, a Python wrapper for IgBLAST v1.9, using IMGT germline references to assign V/J genes and CDR3. Reads were removed for weak V/J assignments (E-value above 1e-6), missing CDR3, stop codons, out-of-frame junctions, or ambiguous translated residues. V3J clonotypes were defined as sequences sharing an identical inferred V gene, J gene, and CDR3 amino acid sequence. Percentage overlap between repertoires was computed as shared unique clonotypes divided by the size of the smaller repertoire. Richness of each repertoire was evaluated using RTK rarefaction, the Chao1 estimator, and Recon v2.1 estimates of unobserved clonotypes. OLGA was used to compute generation probabilities for all TCRbeta clonotypes that the gDNA method yielded from a few donors. TCRdb obtained this table from immuneACCESS and retained in-frame rearrangements with V and J assigned. These tables miss some clones; where compared with another copy, unresolved V genes account for less than half of the shortfall, and the remainder is unexplained. Clonal size and the V and J genes are those of that table, whereas D and trimming came from the DNA. In all, the sample holds about 2 million clones, and about 94% of those were seen once. The top ten clonotypes cover approximately 1% of the sample.

On this clone itself: It lacks a known antigen. No per-base quality is available; no much larger clone lies one base away.

This clonotype originated in a man younger than 35 in good health. The sample comprised naive CD8+ T cells sorted from blood. Reading the label with the study, this specimen's cell subset or site is: CD45RA+CCR7+.

This receptor has the CDR3 CAISDPRDEQYF. The nucleotides read TGTGCCATCAGTGACCCGAGGGACGAGCAGTACTTC. The chain employs TRBV10-3 and TRBJ2-7; tentative D gene TRBD2, with 5 bases matching. The CDR3, from cysteine to phenylalanine, totals 12 residues. Solely the CDR3 DNA is kept, with 36 bases framed from the first base. Per the germline V gene, ENHRY is the CDR1 and SYGVKD is the CDR2. The junction carries 8 bases between V and J, which are trimmed by 3 bases and 5 bases respectively.